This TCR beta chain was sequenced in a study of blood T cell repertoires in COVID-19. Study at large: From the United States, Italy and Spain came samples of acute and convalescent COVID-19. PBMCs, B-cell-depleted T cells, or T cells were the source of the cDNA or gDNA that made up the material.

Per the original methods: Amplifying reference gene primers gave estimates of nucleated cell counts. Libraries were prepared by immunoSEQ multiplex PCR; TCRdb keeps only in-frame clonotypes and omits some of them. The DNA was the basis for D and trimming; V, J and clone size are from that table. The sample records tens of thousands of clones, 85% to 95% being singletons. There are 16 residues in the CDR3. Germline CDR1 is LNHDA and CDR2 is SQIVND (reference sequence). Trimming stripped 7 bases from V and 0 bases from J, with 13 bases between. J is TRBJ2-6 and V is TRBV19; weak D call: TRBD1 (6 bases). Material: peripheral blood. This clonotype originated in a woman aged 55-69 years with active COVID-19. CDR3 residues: CASNGQLFSGANVLTF. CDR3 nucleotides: TGTGCCAGTAACGGACAGCTATTCTCTGGGGCCAACGTCCTGACTTTC.